Listed below are T cell receptor beta chains from one sample, sequenced in a study of blood T cell repertoires in COVID-19. Sequencing was performed with immunoSEQ multiplex PCR; in TCRdb, only in-frame clones are kept and a portion is missing. Of some 60,000 clones in the sample, 73% are singletons; the top ten hold more than 15%. The sequenced material came from peripheral blood. The receptors originated from a woman aged 50 to 60 with active or convalescent COVID-19. The CDR3 runs from the conserved cysteine through the conserved F or W. D genes are given only for firm matches. Some rows mark clone size as missing; the rest say once, few, many or name a class of expanded clone.

length	V	D	size	J	CDR3	DNA
13	TRBV7-9	NA	NA	TRBJ2-7	CASSLISNYEQYF	TGTGCCAGCAGCTTAATTTCCAACTACGAGCAGTACTTC
12	TRBV2	NA	NA	TRBJ2-2	CASSIDYGELFF	TGTGCCAGCAGTATCGACTACGGGGAGCTGTTTTTT
13	TRBV5-6	NA	once	TRBJ2-7	CASSLEGGLEQYF	TGTGCCAGCAGCTTGGAAGGGGGTCTCGAGCAGTACTTC
14	TRBV10-3	NA	NA	TRBJ1-1	CAISEGGAKTEAFF	TGTGCCATCAGTGAGGGAGGGGCGAAAACTGAAGCTTTCTTT
14	TRBV5-4	TRBD1	NA	TRBJ1-6	CASSSDRGWSPLHF	TGTGCCAGCAGCTCGGACAGGGGGTGGTCACCCCTCCACTTT
16	TRBV5-6	NA	NA	TRBJ2-5	CASSFLAGFLQETQYF	TGTGCCAGCAGCTTCTTGGCAGGATTCCTCCAAGAGACCCAGTACTTC
16	TRBV11-2	NA	NA	TRBJ2-6	CASSLVRTSGANVLTF	TGTGCCAGCAGCTTAGTACGCACTTCTGGGGCCAACGTCCTGACTTTC
15	TRBV6-5	NA	NA	TRBJ1-1	CASGDTGSANTEAFF	TGTGCCAGCGGGGATACAGGGAGCGCGAACACTGAAGCTTTCTTT
14	TRBV4-1	NA	NA	TRBJ2-7	CASSHTGSSYEQYF	TGCGCCAGCAGCCACACAGGGAGCTCCTACGAGCAGTACTTC
14	TRBV15	NA	few	TRBJ1-2	CATSRRDIPYGYTF	TGTGCCACCAGTCGCCGGGACATCCCTTATGGCTACACCTTC
16	TRBV18	TRBD2	NA	TRBJ2-1	CASSPPSGRAGGEQFF	TGTGCCAGCTCACCACCTAGCGGGAGGGCCGGGGGTGAGCAGTTCTTC
15	TRBV19	TRBD2	NA	TRBJ2-3	CASSLGLAGTDTQYF	TGTGCCAGTAGTCTGGGACTAGCGGGAACAGATACGCAGTATTTT
15	TRBV7-9	TRBD2	NA	TRBJ2-3	CASSLGRVGTDTQYF	TGTGCCAGCAGCCTAGGGAGGGTAGGCACAGATACGCAGTATTTT
16	TRBV18	NA	NA	TRBJ2-7	CASSQKIDSYSYEQYF	TGTGCCAGCTCACAAAAAATCGACAGTTACTCCTACGAGCAGTACTTC
14	TRBV6-2/TRBV6-3	NA	NA	TRBJ2-7	CASSYQGYGYEQYF	TGTGCCAGCAGTTACCAGGGGTATGGCTACGAGCAGTACTTC
18	TRBV9	TRBD2	NA	TRBJ2-2	CASSAQLAGVGGRGELFF	TGTGCCAGCAGCGCCCAACTAGCGGGAGTAGGGGGGCGTGGGGAGCTGTTTTTT